A selection of T cell receptor beta chains follows, all from one sample in a study of blood T cell repertoires in COVID-19. Here immunoSEQ multiplex PCR was the method, and the copy in TCRdb shows in-frame clones only, minus some. The sample lists a few hundred thousand clones; around 90% were seen once. Sequenced material: peripheral blood. The source of these receptors is a man younger than 35 with COVID-19, enrolled during active disease. The CDR3 runs from the conserved cysteine through the conserved F or W. Each record gives: V gene, J gene, CDR3 protein.

V: TRBV7-8
J: TRBJ2-3
CDR3: CASSSRTGPADTQYF

V: TRBV7-9
J: TRBJ1-2
CDR3: CASSLDAGQGLYGYTF

V: TRBV7-2
J: TRBJ2-5
CDR3: CASSPGQGETQYF

V: TRBV11-2
J: TRBJ1-2
CDR3: CASSLEWGQGGYTF

V: TRBV11-3
J: TRBJ2-2
CDR3: CASTSDRGQPGTGELFF

V: TRBV14
J: TRBJ2-7
CDR3: CASSQGWEAEQYF

V: TRBV3-1/TRBV3-2
J: TRBJ1-3
CDR3: CASSQEQGIIGNTIYF

V: TRBV13
J: TRBJ2-1
CDR3: CASSPRPSGQDEQFF

V: TRBV20-1
J: TRBJ1-5
CDR3: CSASLGHGNQPQHF

V: TRBV21-1
J: TRBJ2-3
CDR3: CASGGATDTQYF

V: TRBV15
J: TRBJ2-7
CDR3: CATSPVIGGGYEQYF

V: TRBV27
J: TRBJ1-6
CDR3: CASSSTGQTNSPLHF

V: TRBV5-1
J: TRBJ2-1
CDR3: CARGPGAGGLYNEQFF

V: TRBV13
J: TRBJ2-6
CDR3: CASSTRGGGGANVLTF

V: TRBV7-3
J: TRBJ2-1
CDR3: CASRIPTSVGNNEQFF

V: TRBV19
J: TRBJ1-5
CDR3: CASSIRGEGGHTRPQHF

V: TRBV7-6
J: TRBJ2-1
CDR3: CASSLKSGPYNEQFF

V: TRBV7-9
J: TRBJ2-5
CDR3: CASSLAAGVETQYF

V: TRBV6-5
J: TRBJ1-2
CDR3: CASGLQGARGYTF

V: TRBV9
J: TRBJ2-3
CDR3: CASSPKWRDTDTQYF

V: TRBV28
J: TRBJ2-4
CDR3: CASTPAPRTVAKNIQYF

V: TRBV10-3
J: TRBJ2-7
CDR3: CAISWTSGSYEQYF

V: TRBV29-1
J: TRBJ2-7
CDR3: CSVEDPDTNSYEQYF

V: TRBV27
J: TRBJ2-7
CDR3: CATTPGGASYEQYF

V: TRBV27
J: TRBJ2-2
CDR3: CASSPDRGRSGELFF

V: TRBV5-1
J: TRBJ2-1
CDR3: CASSLAVAHRSEQFF

V: TRBV2
J: TRBJ1-2
CDR3: CASSGGQMFYGYTF

V: TRBV6-6
J: TRBJ1-5
CDR3: CASSEGSPGNQPQHF

V: TRBV5-8
J: TRBJ2-7
CDR3: CASSWDRGRGEQYF

V: TRBV5-6
J: TRBJ2-7
CDR3: CASSLVGSTYEQYF

V: TRBV21-1
J: TRBJ1-5
CDR3: CASSKTPDPPYRGVHNQPQHF

V: TRBV2
J: TRBJ2-7
CDR3: CASRRVVSSYEQYF

V: TRBV9
J: TRBJ2-2
CDR3: CASSPRGSPGELFF

V: TRBV11-2
J: TRBJ1-2
CDR3: CASSLEAGGNYGYTF

V: TRBV5-4
J: TRBJ2-5
CDR3: CASSATGGQETQYF

V: TRBV5-4
J: TRBJ2-2
CDR3: CASSPGLAVTGELFF

V: TRBV7-9
J: TRBJ1-1
CDR3: CASSLGWAGDTEAFF

V: TRBV13
J: TRBJ2-3
CDR3: CASSPGVRDTQYF

V: TRBV2
J: TRBJ2-7
CDR3: CASSYLSPGAGYEQYF

V: TRBV3-1/TRBV3-2
J: TRBJ2-7
CDR3: CASSPNRGGAEQYF

V: TRBV4-1
J: TRBJ2-7
CDR3: CASSQGGGRGYEQYF

V: TRBV11-2
J: TRBJ2-1
CDR3: CATLGLAGVLCYNEQFF

V: TRBV7-9
J: TRBJ2-1
CDR3: CASSLEEVASGSSEQFF